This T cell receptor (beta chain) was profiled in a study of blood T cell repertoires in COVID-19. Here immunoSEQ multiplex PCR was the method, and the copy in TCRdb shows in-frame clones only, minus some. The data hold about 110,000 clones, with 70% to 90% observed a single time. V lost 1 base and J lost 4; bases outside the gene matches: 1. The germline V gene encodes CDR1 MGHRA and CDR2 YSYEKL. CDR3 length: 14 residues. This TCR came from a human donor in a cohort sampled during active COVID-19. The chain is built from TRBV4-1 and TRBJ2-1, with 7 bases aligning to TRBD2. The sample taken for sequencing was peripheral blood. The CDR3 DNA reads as TGCGCCAGCAGCCAAGTGGGGGGGTACAATGAGCAGTTCTTC. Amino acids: CASSQVGGYNEQFF.